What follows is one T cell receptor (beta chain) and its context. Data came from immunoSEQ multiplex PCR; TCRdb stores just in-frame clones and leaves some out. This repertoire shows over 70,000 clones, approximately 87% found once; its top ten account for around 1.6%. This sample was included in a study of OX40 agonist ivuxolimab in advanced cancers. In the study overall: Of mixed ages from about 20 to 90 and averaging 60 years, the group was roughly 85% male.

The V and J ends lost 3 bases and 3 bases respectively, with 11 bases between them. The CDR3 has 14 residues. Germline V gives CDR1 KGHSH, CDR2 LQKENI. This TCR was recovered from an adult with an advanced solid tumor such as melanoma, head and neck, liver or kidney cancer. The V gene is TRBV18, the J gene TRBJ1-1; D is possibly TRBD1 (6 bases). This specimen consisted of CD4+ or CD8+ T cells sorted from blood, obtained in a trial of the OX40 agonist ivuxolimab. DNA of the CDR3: TGTGCCAGCTCACCTGGGGGGGCGCACACTGAAGCTTTCTTT. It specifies CASSPGGAHTEAFF.